Each of the 29 T cell receptor beta chains below was sequenced from the same sample in a study of metastatic and nonmetastatic thyroid tumors. Thyroid surgery was preceded by no treatment in any patient. MiXCR re-clonotyped the PCR reads for TCRdb. The sample lists tens of thousands of clones, roughly 31% occurring once. Sample: blood. The source is a male donor with papillary thyroid cancer or a benign thyroid nodule (not recorded which). Some clones in this sample may be carry-over from other donors' samples.

As for this clone: The junction departs from the called germline gene at one end, perhaps through a read error. The chain links TRBV5-4 to TRBJ1-3, with D uncertain. CDR1 is SGHNT and CDR2 is YYREEE in the germline V gene (reference sequence). The CDR3 has 15 amino acids. The CDR3 is CASSLVGASGNTIYF. The CDR3 bases are TGTGCCAGCAGCTTGGTGGGCGCTTCTGGAAACACCATATATTTC.

This clone was seen a few times. The J gene is TRBJ2-1, the V gene TRBV6-1; 8 bases agree with TRBD1. CDR3 length equals 14 residues. Germline CDR1 and CDR2: MNHNS and SASEGT. J gave up 6 bases and V 6 bases, and 7 bases lay outside the gene matches. CDR3 region: CASRGQARINEQFF. The CDR3 DNA is TGTGCCAGCAGGGGACAGGCTAGGATCAATGAGCAGTTCTTC.

A word on this clone: It is likely a read error, because the conserved phenylalanine at the end of the CDR3 is missing. The genes are TRBV6-5 and TRBJ2-2; 12 nucleotides agree with TRBD1. Germline CDR1 and CDR2: MNHEY and SVGAGI. The CDR3 length is 15 residues. J was trimmed by 9 bases and V by 4 bases; bases with no gene match: 6. CDR3 in DNA: TGTGCCAGCAGTTCACCGGGACAGGGGGCCCGGGAGCTGTTTATT. It encodes CASSSPGQGARELFI.

This clone was detected many times. This may stem from a read error, because a much larger clone lies one nucleotide away. The rearrangement joins TRBV6-5 to TRBJ1-6; no clear D. Germline V gene sequence: CDR1 MNHEY, CDR2 SVGAGI. The V end was cut by 9 bases, the J end by 15 bases, with 12 bases between. The CDR3 has 10 amino acids. The CDR3 sequence is CARVGFGLHF. CDR3 DNA sequence: TGTGCCAGGGTCGGCTTCGGCCTCCACTTT.

This clone has at least ten counts. V usage is TRBV19 and J usage is TRBJ2-5, with D possibly being TRBD1 (6 bases). CDR1 LNHDA and CDR2 SQIVND come from the germline V gene (reference sequence). CDR3 length: 14 residues. The V end lost 5 bases, the J end lost 1 base, and 11 bases lay between the germline ends. The CDR3 spells CASSGGAAQETQYF. In nucleotides, the CDR3 is TGTGCCAGTAGTGGGGGCGCGGCCCAAGAGACCCAGTACTTC.

Ten or more counts support this clone. The V gene is TRBV6-1, the J gene TRBJ1-2; a possible D gene is TRBD1 (6 bases). Germline V gene data show CDR1 as MNHNS and CDR2 as SASEGT. Trimming cost V 5 bases and J 8 bases, with 24 bases left between them. The CDR3 loop spans 16 amino acids. CDR3 bases: TGTGCCAGCAGTTCCCCCGCCTCCGACAGGAAGCCCGGCTACACCTTC. As protein: CASSSPASDRKPGYTF.

This clone is deemed medium-sized. The chain employs TRBV6-1 and TRBJ1-6, with 8 bases that match TRBD1. J lost 10 bases, V lost 5 bases, and 16 bases had no gene match. Germline CDR1 reads MNHNS; CDR2 reads SASEGT. This CDR3 has 17 amino acids. For the CDR3, the DNA is TGTGCCAGCAGTACAAGCACTGGACAGGGAAGCGGGTCACCCCTCCACTTT. This codes for CASSTSTGQGSGSPLHF.

The CDR3 DNA reads as TGCAGTTGTCCGTCGGGACAGGATGGCTACACCTTC. Residues: CSCPSGQDGYTF. This sequence joins TRBV20-1 and TRBJ1-2; 8 nucleotides align to TRBD1. J was trimmed by 6 bases and V by 8 bases; bases with no gene match: 8. The CDR3 runs to 12 residues. CDR1 and CDR2 from the germline V gene are DFQATT and SNEGSKA (reference sequence).

This clone was found many times. This sequence joins TRBV7-3 and TRBJ2-1; 11 bases fit TRBD2. Germline V gene lookup returns CDR1 SGHTA and CDR2 FQGTGA. The J segment lost 1 base and the V segment lost 5 bases, leaving 10 bases of the junction unmatched. The length of the CDR3 is 18 residues. CDR3 DNA: TGTGCCAGCAGCCTAATGCCCCTAGCGGGAGGATCCTACAATGAGCAGTTCTTC. Translation gives CASSLMPLAGGSYNEQFF.

The chain joins TRBV7-8 to TRBJ2-7; 9 bases map to TRBD1. Germline CDR1 reads SGHVS; CDR2 reads FQNEAQ. This CDR3 has 17 residues. Trimming took 4 bases from V and 0 from J; bases not matched to a gene: 10. In nucleotides, the CDR3 is TGTGCCAGCAGCTCCCCAACCCCGGGACAGGGCTCCTACGAGCAGTACTTC. Protein product: CASSSPTPGQGSYEQYF.

The chain employs TRBV5-1 and TRBJ2-1; TRBD2 aligns across 12 bases. This CDR3 contains 17 residues. Trimming at V came to 3 bases and at J to 5 bases, leaving 9 bases not matched to a gene. In germline, CDR1 is SGHRS, CDR2 YFSETQ. The CDR3 bases are TGCGCCAGCAGCTCCCTAGCGGGAGGGCCGTTGGACAATGAGCAGTTCTTC. This encodes CASSSLAGGPLDNEQFF. Complete variable domain (other parts from reference TRBV5-1 and TRBJ2-1): KAGVTQTPRYLIKTRGQQVTLSCSPISGHRSVSWYQQTPGQGLQFLFEYFSETQRNKGNFPGRFSGRQFSNSRSEMNVSTLELGDSALYLCASSSLAGGPLDNEQFFGPGTRLTVL.

The chain employs TRBV2 and TRBJ2-2; D is tentatively TRBD1 or TRBD2 (6 bases each). V lost 6 bases and J lost 6, with 20 bases in between. The V gene's germline CDR1 is SNHLY and CDR2 FYNNEI. The CDR3 totals 16 residues. The CDR3 spells CASSPTGTGAPGELFF. CDR3 DNA sequence: TGTGCCAGCAGCCCTACCGGGACGGGGGCGCCCGGGGAGCTGTTTTTT. Using reference TRBV2 and TRBJ2-2 for the parts outside the CDR3, the full variable domain is EPEVTQTPSHQVTQMGQEVILRCVPISNHLYFYWYRQILGQKVEFLVSFYNNEISEKSEIFDDQFSVERPDGSNFTLKIRSTKLEDSAMYFCASSPTGTGAPGELFFGEGSRLTVL.

As concerns this clone: A read error may be the cause here, since a much bigger clone is one base away. The genes are TRBV5-5 and TRBJ2-5; a possible D gene is TRBD1 (5 bases). Germline values: CDR1 SGHKS, CDR2 YYEKEE (reference sequence). The length of the CDR3 is 15 residues. The V end was cut by 6 bases, the J end by 4 bases, with 19 bases between. The CDR3 coding sequence is TGTGCCAGCATCCCGCAGGGTAATGGGGCAGAGACCCAGTACTTC. Translation: CASIPQGNGAETQYF.

The chain carries TRBV20-1 and TRBJ2-1; D may be TRBD1 (5 bases). CDR3 length: 13 amino acids. Germline V gives CDR1 DFQATT, CDR2 SNEGSKA (reference sequence). Trimming removed 0 bases at V and 7 bases at J, with 10 bases between. The CDR3 here is CSARDPGPNEQFF. In DNA, the CDR3 is TGCAGTGCTAGAGATCCAGGGCCGAATGAGCAGTTCTTC.

Many counts were recorded for this clone. The chain recombines TRBV20-1 with TRBJ1-6; the D is unclear. V dropped 1 base and J dropped 9 bases, with 7 bases sitting between them. The germline gives CDR1 DFQATT, CDR2 SNEGSKA (reference sequence). The CDR3 is 12 amino acids. The CDR3 DNA sequence: TGCAGTGCTAGAGTAGCGGGTTCACCCCTCCACTTT. Translated: CSARVAGSPLHF.

This chain joins TRBV19 and TRBJ1-2, with D maybe TRBD1 (5 bases). This CDR3 region has 12 residues. The V gene's germline CDR1 is LNHDA and CDR2 SQIVND (reference sequence). The V and J ends lost 9 bases and 4 bases respectively, with 12 bases between them. The CDR3 sequence is CASKGFAYGYTF. The CDR3 coding sequence is TGTGCCAGCAAGGGGTTCGCCTATGGCTACACCTTC.

The gene calls are TRBV10-3 and TRBJ1-2; a possible D gene is TRBD1 (6 bases). The germline gives CDR1 ENHRY, CDR2 SYGVKD. This CDR3 has 15 residues. V dropped 1 base and J dropped 6 bases, with 15 bases sitting between them. CDR3 loop: CAISEFLSGADGYTF. For the CDR3, the DNA is TGTGCCATCAGTGAGTTTTTATCAGGGGCTGATGGCTACACCTTC.

Regarding this clone: A read error may be the cause here, since a much bigger clone is one base away. This chain joins TRBV5-4 and TRBJ2-5; the D gene is possibly TRBD2 (5 bases). V lost 0 bases to trimming and J lost 5 bases, with 14 bases between them. Germline CDR1 is SGHNT and CDR2 is YYREEE (reference sequence). This CDR3 is built from 15 residues. CDR3 in DNA: TGTGCCAGCAGCTTGGTCCCCATGGACTCGGAGACCCAGTACTTC. This codes for CASSLVPMDSETQYF.

CDR3 sequence reads: CASSVESGNEQYF. The CDR3 DNA is TGTGCCAGCAGCGTAGAGTCGGGCAACGAGCAGTACTTC. The rearrangement uses TRBV9 and TRBJ2-7; D gene ambiguous. This CDR3 region has 13 residues. The ends were cut back, 0 bases at V and 5 bases at J, with 9 bases in the middle. Germline lookup yields CDR1 SGDLS and CDR2 YYNGEE.

This clone has a count of ten or more. The rearrangement links TRBV2 to TRBJ2-6; 7 bases are a match to TRBD1. Trimming cost V 7 bases and J 11 bases; bases outside gene matches: 11. This CDR3 has 14 amino acids. Germline V gives CDR1 SNHLY, CDR2 FYNNEI. The CDR3: CASNGNLGTDVLTF. The CDR3 DNA sequence: TGTGCCAGCAACGGAAACCTCGGGACAGACGTCCTGACTTTC.

Comments on this clone: Because the CDR3 is missing its conserved closing phenylalanine or tryptophan, this is likely a read error. No DNA is shown, since the ends of the CDR3 on it are uncertain; the CDR3 is the one TCRdb lists. Here the CDR3 reads CASSLVGQVQETKYS. The chain carries TRBV5-1 and TRBJ2-5; TRBD1, as called in the table, went unchecked against the DNA. CDR1 and CDR2 from the germline V gene are SGHRS and YFSETQ. With termini counted, the CDR3 has 15 amino acids.

This clone was counted many times. The genes are TRBV5-8 and TRBJ1-6, with no clear D. Trimming stripped 4 bases from V and 13 bases from J, with 21 bases between. Germline V gene lookup returns CDR1 SGHTS and CDR2 YDEGEE. The CDR3 sequence is 15 residues long. CDR3 DNA: TGTGCCAGCAGCCCCCGAGGCATATCCCTCTTTCCCCTCCACTTT. This codes for CASSPRGISLFPLHF.

This clone was counted a single time. The V and J genes are TRBV20-1 and TRBJ1-4; possible D gene TRBD1, 6 bases. This CDR3 has 16 residues. V was cut by 2 bases and J by 3 bases, with 16 bases left in between. CDR1 is DFQATT and CDR2 is SNEGSKA in the germline V gene (reference sequence). The CDR3 sequence is CSARNFLRGPNEKLFF. As DNA, the CDR3 is TGCAGTGCTAGAAATTTCCTCAGGGGACCTAATGAAAAACTGTTTTTT.

Ten or more counts support this clone. V is TRBV6-5 and J is TRBJ1-5, with D unresolved. V was cut by 0 bases and J by 5 bases, with 5 bases left in between. Germline-derived CDR1 and CDR2 are MNHEY and SVGAGI. This CDR3 has 13 residues. The CDR3 protein is CASSYSEDQPQHF. CDR3 DNA: TGTGCCAGCAGTTACTCGGAGGATCAGCCCCAGCATTTT.

This clone was seen only a few times. The sample carries other DNA sequences with the same CDR3. The rearrangement joins TRBV6-2 or TRBV6-3 to TRBJ2-1; possible D gene TRBD1, 6 bases. Germline CDR1 is MNHEY and CDR2 is SVGEGT. The V end lost 5 bases, the J end lost 14 bases, and 19 bases lay between the germline ends. The CDR3 covers 13 residues. The CDR3: CASSDIDRYGEFF. The DNA for the CDR3 is TGTGCCAGCAGTGACATCGACAGGTATGGGGAGTTCTTC.

There are many counts of this clone. V is TRBV6-4 and J is TRBJ2-1; 9 bases map to TRBD2. V lost 4 bases, J lost 4 bases, and 5 bases stayed unmatched. This CDR3 is built from 15 residues. Germline V gene sequence: CDR1 MRHNA, CDR2 SNTAGT. The CDR3 DNA follows: TGTGCCAGCAGTGTAGCGGGAGATGGGTACAATGAGCAGTTCTTC. Its translation: CASSVAGDGYNEQFF.

This clone is termed medium-sized. The CDR3 protein is CASSQPPEREFSLEQYF. CDR3 DNA: TGTGCCAGCAGTCAACCTCCGGAGCGGGAGTTTTCCCTCGAGCAGTACTTC. The chain joins TRBV7-9 to TRBJ2-7, with 8 positions matching TRBD2. V was clipped by 6 bases and J by 6 bases; unmatched bases: 19. Per the germline V gene, CDR1 is SEHNR and CDR2 is FQNEAQ (reference sequence). The CDR3 sequence is 17 residues long.

The chain combines TRBV5-6 with TRBJ2-7; perhaps D is TRBD1 or TRBD2 (5 bases each). CDR3 length equals 15 residues. The V end lost 6 bases, the J end lost 3 bases, and 19 bases lay between the germline ends. Germline V gene lookup returns CDR1 SGHDT and CDR2 YYEEEE. CDR3 protein: CASTPWGSERYEQYF. As DNA, the CDR3 is TGTGCCAGCACTCCCTGGGGGAGCGAACGCTACGAGCAGTACTTC.

This clone was observed many times. The chain uses TRBV3-1 and TRBJ2-5; the match to TRBD2 covers 8 bases. J lost 5 bases, V lost 5 bases, and 7 bases had no gene match. The CDR3 length is 14 residues. Germline lookup yields CDR1 LGHDT and CDR2 YNNKEL (reference sequence). The CDR3 loop reads CASSDRLARETQYF. The CDR3 nucleotides are TGTGCCAGCAGCGACAGACTAGCGCGGGAGACCCAGTACTTC.